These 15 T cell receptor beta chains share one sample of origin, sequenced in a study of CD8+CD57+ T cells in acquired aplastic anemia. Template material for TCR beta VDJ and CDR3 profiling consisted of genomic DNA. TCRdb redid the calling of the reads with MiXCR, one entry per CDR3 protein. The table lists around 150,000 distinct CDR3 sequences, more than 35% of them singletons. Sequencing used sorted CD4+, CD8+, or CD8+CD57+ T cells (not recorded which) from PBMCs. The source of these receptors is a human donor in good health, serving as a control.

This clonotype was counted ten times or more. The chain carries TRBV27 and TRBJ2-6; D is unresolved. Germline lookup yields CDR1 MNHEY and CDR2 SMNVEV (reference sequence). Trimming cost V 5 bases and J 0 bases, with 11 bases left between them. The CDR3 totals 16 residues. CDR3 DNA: TGTGCCAGCAGTCGGGCCCGGCGCTCTGGGGCCAACGTCCTGACTTTC. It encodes CASSRARRSGANVLTF.

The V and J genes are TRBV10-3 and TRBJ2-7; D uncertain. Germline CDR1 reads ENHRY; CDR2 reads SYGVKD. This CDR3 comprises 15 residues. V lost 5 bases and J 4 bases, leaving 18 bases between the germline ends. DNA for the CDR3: TGTGCCATCAGTCCCGAGGATCGGAACAAATACGAGCAGTACTTC. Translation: CAISPEDRNKYEQYF.

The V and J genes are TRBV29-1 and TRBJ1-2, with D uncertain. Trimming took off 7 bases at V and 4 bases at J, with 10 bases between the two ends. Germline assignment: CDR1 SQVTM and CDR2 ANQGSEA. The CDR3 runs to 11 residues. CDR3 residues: CSAIQVYGYTF. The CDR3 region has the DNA TGCAGCGCCATTCAAGTCTATGGCTACACCTTC.

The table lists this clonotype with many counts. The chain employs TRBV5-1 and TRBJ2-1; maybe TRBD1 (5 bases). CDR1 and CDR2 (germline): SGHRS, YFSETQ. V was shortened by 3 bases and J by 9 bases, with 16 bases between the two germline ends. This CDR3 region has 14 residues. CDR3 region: CASSSHMGRGEQFF. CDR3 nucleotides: TGCGCCAGCAGCTCCCACATGGGGCGTGGTGAGCAGTTCTTC.

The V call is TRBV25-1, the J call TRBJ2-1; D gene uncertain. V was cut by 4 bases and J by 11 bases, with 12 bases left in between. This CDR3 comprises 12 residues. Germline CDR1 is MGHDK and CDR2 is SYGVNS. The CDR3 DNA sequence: TGTGCCAGCAGTGTTCGGAAGAAACAGCAGTTCTTC. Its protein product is CASSVRKKQQFF.

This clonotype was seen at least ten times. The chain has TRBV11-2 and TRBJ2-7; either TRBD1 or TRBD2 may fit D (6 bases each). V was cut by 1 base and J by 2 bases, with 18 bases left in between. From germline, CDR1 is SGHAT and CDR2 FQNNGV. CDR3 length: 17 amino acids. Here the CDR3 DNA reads TGTGCCAGCAGCTTAGGCGGGACAAACAGACCCCCCTACGAGCAGTACTTC. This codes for CASSLGGTNRPPYEQYF.

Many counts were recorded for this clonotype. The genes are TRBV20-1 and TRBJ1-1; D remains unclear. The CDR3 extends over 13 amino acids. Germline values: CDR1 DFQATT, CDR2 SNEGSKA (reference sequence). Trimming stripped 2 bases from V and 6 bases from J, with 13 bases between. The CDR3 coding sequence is TGCAGTGCTAGAATGCTCGATAACGCTGAAGCTTTCTTT. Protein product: CSARMLDNAEAFF.

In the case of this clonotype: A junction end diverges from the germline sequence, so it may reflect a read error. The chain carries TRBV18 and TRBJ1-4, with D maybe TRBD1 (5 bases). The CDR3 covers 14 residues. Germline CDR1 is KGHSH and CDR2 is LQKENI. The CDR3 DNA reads TGTGCCAGCTCACTAACCGGGGCTAATGAAGAACTGTTTTTT. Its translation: CASSLTGANEELFF.

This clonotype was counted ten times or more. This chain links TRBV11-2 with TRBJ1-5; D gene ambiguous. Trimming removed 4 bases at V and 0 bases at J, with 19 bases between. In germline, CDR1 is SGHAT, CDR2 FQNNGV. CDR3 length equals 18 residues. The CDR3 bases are TGTGCCAGCAGCTCCCCCGTGAAGACGCTAGATAGCAATCAGCCCCAGCATTTT. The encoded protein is CASSSPVKTLDSNQPQHF.

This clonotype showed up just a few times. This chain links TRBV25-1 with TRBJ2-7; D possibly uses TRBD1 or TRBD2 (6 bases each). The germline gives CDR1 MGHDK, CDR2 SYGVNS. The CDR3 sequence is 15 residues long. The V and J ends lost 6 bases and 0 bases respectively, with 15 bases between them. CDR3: CASSPTGGSSYEQYF. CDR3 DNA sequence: TGTGCCAGCAGCCCCACCGGGGGCAGCTCCTACGAGCAGTACTTC.

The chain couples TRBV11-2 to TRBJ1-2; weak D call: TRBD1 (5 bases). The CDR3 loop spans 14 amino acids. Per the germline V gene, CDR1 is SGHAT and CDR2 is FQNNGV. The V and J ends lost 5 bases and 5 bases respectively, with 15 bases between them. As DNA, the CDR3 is TGTGCCAGCAGCCCTTTGGGGCCAGCTTATGGCTACACCTTC. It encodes CASSPLGPAYGYTF. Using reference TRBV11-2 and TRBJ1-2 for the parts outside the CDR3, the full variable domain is EAGVAQSPRYKIIEKRQSVAFWCNPISGHATLYWYQQILGQGPKLLIQFQNNGVVDDSQLPKDRFSAERLKGVDSTLKIQPAKLEDSAVYLCASSPLGPAYGYTFGSGTRLTVV.

In nucleotides, the CDR3 is TGTGCCATCAGTCCTCAGGAGAATAATTCACCCCTCCACTTT. Its translation is CAISPQENNSPLHF. The chain joins TRBV10-3 to TRBJ1-6; D is unresolved. Germline V gene lookup returns CDR1 ENHRY and CDR2 SYGVKD. V lost 5 bases and J lost 5, with 10 bases in between. The CDR3 loop spans 14 amino acids.

As DNA, the CDR3 is TGTGCCAGCAGCTTAGCGAGCCTCACAGATACGCAGTATTTT. Its translation is CASSLASLTDTQYF. V is TRBV7-2 and J is TRBJ2-3; D remains ambiguous. The length of the CDR3 is 14 residues. Trimming left V 0 bases short and J 2 bases short, with 6 bases between. The germline V gene has CDR1 SGHTA and CDR2 FQGNSA.

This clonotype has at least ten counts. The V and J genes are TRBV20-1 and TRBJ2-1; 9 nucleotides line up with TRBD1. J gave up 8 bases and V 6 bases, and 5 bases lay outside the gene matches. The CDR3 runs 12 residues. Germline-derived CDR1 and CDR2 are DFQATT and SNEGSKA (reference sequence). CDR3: CSALQGAHEQFF. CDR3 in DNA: TGCAGTGCCTTACAGGGGGCCCATGAGCAGTTCTTC.

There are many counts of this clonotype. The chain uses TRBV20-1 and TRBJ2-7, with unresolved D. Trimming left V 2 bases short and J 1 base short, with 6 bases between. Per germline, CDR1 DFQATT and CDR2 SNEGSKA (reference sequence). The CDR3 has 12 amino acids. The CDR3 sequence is CSARRKSYEQYF. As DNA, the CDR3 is TGCAGTGCTAGACGGAAATCCTACGAGCAGTACTTC.